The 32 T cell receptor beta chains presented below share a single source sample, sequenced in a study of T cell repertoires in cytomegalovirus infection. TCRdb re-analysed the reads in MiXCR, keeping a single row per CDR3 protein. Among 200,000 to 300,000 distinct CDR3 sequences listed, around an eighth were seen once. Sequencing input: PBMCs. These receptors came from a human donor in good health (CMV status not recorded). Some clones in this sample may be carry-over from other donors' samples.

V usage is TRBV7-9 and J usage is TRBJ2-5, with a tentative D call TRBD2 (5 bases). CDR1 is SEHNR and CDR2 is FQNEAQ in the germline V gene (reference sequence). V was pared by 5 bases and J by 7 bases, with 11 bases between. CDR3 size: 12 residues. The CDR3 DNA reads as TGTGCCAGCAGCCCCATCGGAGGGACCCAGTACTTC. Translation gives CASSPIGGTQYF.

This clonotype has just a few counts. The CDR3 protein is CASSSLGAGQLEQYF. The CDR3 DNA reads as TGTGCCAGCAGTTCTTTGGGTGCAGGCCAGCTCGAGCAGTACTTC. J is TRBJ2-7 and V is TRBV28; D is undetermined. V dropped 4 bases and J dropped 6 bases, with 19 bases sitting between them. This CDR3 has 15 residues. Germline assignment: CDR1 MDHEN and CDR2 SYDVKM. Filled out from reference TRBV28 and TRBJ2-7, the complete variable domain reads DVKVTQSSRYLVKRTGEKVFLECVQDMDHENMFWYRQDPGLGLRLIYFSYDVKMKEKGDIPEGYSVSREKKERFSLILESASTNQTSMYLCASSSLGAGQLEQYFGPGTRLTVT.

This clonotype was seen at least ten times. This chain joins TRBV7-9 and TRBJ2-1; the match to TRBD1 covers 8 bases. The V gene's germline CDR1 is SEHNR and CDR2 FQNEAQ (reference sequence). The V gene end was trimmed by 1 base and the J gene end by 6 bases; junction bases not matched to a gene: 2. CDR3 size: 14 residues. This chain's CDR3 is CASSLEGQANEQFF. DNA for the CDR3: TGTGCCAGCAGCTTAGAGGGACAGGCCAATGAGCAGTTCTTC.

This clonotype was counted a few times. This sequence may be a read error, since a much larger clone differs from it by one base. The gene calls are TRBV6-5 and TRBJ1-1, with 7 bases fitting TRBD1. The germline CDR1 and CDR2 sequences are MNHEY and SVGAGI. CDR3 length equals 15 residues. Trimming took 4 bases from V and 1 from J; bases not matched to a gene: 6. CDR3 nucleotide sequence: TGTGCCAGCAGTTCTCCGGGACAGAAGAACACTGAAGCTTTCTTT. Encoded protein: CASSSPGQKNTEAFF.

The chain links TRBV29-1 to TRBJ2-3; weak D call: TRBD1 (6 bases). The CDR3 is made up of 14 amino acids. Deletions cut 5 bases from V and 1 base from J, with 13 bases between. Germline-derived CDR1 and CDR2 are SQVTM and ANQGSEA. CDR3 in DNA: TGCAGCGTTCGTCTACAGGGTCGCACAGATACGCAGTATTTT. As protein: CSVRLQGRTDTQYF.

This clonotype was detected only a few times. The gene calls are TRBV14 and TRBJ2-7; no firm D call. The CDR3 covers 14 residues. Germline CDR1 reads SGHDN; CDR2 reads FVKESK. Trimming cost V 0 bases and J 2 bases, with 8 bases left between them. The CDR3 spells CASSQDIATYEQYF. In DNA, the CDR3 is TGTGCCAGCAGCCAAGATATAGCCACCTACGAGCAGTACTTC.

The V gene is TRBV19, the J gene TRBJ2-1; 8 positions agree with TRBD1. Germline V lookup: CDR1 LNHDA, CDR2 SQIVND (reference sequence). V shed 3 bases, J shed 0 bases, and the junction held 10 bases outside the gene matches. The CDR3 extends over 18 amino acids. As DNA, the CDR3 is TGTGCCAGTAGTATCCCACAGGGGGGTGAGATCTCCTACAATGAGCAGTTCTTC. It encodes CASSIPQGGEISYNEQFF.

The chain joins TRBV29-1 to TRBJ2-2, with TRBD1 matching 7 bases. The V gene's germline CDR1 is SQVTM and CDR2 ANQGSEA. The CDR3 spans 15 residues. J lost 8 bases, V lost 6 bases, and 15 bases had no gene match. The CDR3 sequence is CSVSIGTVTAGELFF. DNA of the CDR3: TGCAGCGTCTCCATCGGGACAGTAACAGCAGGGGAGCTGTTTTTT.

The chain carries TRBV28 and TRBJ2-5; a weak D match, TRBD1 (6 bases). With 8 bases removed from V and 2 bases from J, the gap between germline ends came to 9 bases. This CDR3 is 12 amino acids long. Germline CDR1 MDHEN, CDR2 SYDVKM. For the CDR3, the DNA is TGTGCCAGCCGAACAGGGCAAGAGACCCAGTACTTC. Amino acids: CASRTGQETQYF.

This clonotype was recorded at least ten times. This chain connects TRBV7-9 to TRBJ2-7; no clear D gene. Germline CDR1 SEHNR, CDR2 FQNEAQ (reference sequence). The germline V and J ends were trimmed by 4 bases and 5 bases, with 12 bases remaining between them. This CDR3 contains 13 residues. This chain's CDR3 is CASSYRQTDEQYF. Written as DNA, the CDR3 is TGTGCCAGCAGCTACCGACAAACCGACGAGCAGTACTTC.

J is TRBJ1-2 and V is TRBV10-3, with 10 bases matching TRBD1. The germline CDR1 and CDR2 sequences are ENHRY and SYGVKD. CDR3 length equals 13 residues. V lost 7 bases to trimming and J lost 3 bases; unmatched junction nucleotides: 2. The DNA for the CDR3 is TGTGCCATCACGGACAGGGGGGACTATGGCTACACCTTC. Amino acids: CAITDRGDYGYTF.

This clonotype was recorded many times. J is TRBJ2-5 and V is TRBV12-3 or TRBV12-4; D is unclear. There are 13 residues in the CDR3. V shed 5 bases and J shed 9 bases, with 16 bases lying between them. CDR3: CASSPLAKGPQYF. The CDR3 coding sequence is TGTGCCAGCAGTCCATTAGCCAAGGGCCCCCAGTACTTC.

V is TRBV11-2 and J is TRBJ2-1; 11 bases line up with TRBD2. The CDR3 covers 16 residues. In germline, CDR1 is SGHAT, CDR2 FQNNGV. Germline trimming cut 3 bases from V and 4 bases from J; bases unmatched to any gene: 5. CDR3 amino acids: CASSFGSGGVYNEQFF. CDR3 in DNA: TGTGCCAGCAGCTTTGGTAGCGGGGGGGTATACAATGAGCAGTTCTTC.

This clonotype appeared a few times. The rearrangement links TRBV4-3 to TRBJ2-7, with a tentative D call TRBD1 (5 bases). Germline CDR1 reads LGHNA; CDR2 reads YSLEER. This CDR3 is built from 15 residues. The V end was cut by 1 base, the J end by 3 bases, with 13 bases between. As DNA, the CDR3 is TGCGCCAGCAGCCAAGTAGCAGGACAAGTCTACGAGCAGTACTTC. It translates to CASSQVAGQVYEQYF.

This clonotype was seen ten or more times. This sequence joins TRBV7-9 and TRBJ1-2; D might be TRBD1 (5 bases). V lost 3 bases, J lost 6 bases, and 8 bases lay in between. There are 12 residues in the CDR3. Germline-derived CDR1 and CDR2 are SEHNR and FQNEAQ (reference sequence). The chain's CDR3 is CASSFDSDGYTF. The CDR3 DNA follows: TGTGCCAGCAGCTTCGACAGCGATGGCTACACCTTC.

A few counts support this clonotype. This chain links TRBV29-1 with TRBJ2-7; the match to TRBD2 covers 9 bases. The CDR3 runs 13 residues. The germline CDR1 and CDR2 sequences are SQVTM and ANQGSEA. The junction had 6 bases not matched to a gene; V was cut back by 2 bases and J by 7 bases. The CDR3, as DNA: TGCAGCGTTGAAATAGCGGGAGCGGGGGAGCAGTACTTC. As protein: CSVEIAGAGEQYF.

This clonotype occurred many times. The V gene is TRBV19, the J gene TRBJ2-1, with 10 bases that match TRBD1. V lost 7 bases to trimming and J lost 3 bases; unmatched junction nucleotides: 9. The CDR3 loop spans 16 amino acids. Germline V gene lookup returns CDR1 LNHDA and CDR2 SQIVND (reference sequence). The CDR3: CASTTERDRGYNEQFF. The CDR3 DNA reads TGTGCCAGTACCACAGAACGGGACAGGGGCTACAATGAGCAGTTCTTC.

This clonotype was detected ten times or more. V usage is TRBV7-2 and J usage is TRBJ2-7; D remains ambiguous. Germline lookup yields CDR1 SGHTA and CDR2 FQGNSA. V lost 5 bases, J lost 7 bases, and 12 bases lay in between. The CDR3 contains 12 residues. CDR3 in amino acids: CASSRVKEEQYF. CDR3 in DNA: TGTGCCAGCAGCCGAGTTAAGGAGGAGCAGTACTTC.

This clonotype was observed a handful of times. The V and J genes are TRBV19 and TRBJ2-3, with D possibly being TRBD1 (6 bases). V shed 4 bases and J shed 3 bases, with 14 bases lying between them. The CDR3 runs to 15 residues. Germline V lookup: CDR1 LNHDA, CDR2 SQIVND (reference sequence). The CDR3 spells CASSTDSGGTDTQYF. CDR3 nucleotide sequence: TGTGCCAGTAGTACGGACAGCGGCGGTACAGATACGCAGTATTTT.

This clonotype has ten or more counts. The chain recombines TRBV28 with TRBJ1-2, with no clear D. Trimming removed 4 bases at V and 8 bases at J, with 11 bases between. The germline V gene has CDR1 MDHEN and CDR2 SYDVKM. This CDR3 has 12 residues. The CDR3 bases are TGTGCCAGCAGTTCTGGAGTTATCGGCTACACCTTC. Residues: CASSSGVIGYTF.

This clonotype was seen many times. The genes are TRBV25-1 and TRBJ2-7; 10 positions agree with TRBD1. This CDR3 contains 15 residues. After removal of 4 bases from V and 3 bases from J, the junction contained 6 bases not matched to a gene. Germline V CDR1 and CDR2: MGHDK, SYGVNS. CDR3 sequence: CASSGGQGLNYEQYF. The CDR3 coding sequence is TGTGCCAGCAGTGGGGGACAGGGGTTAAACTACGAGCAGTACTTC.

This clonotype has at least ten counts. The chain's CDR3 is CASSDTGSQETQYF. The CDR3 DNA reads as TGTGCCAGCAGCGACACGGGATCACAAGAGACCCAGTACTTC. This chain links TRBV7-8 with TRBJ2-5; D may be TRBD2 (5 bases). The CDR3 has 14 residues. Trimming left V 5 bases short and J 2 bases short, with 12 bases between. Germline V gives CDR1 SGHVS, CDR2 FQNEAQ.

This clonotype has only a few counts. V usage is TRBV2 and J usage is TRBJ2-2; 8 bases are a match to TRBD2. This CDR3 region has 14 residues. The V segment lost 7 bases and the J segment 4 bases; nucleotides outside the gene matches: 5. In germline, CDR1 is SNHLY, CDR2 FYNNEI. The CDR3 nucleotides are TGTGCCAGCAAACTAGCGGATGGCACCGGGGAGCTGTTTTTT. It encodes CASKLADGTGELFF.

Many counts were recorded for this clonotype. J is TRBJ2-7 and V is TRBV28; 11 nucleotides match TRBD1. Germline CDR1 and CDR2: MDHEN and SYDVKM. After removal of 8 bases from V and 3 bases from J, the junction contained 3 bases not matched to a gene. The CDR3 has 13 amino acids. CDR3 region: CASWTGGGYEQYF. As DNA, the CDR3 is TGTGCCAGCTGGACAGGGGGCGGCTACGAGCAGTACTTC.

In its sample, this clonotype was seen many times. The DNA of the CDR3 is TGCAGCGTTGAGGTAGCGGGACACGAGCAGTACTTC. Encoded protein: CSVEVAGHEQYF. V is TRBV29-1 and J is TRBJ2-7, with 8 bases that match TRBD2. This CDR3 contains 12 residues. The V segment lost 3 bases and the J segment 5 bases; nucleotides outside the gene matches: 3. Per the germline V gene, CDR1 is SQVTM and CDR2 is ANQGSEA.

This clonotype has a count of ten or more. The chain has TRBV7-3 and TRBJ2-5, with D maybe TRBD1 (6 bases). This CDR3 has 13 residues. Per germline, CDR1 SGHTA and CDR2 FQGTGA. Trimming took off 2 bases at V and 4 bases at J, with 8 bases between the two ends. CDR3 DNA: TGTGCCAGCAGCTTAGCAGGGGCAGAGACCCAGTACTTC. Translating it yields CASSLAGAETQYF. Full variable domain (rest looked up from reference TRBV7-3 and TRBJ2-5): GAGVSQTPSNKVTEKGKYVELRCDPISGHTALYWYRQSLGQGPEFLIYFQGTGAADDSGLPNDRFFAVRPEGSVSTLKIQRTERGDSAVYLCASSLAGAETQYFGPGTRLLVL.

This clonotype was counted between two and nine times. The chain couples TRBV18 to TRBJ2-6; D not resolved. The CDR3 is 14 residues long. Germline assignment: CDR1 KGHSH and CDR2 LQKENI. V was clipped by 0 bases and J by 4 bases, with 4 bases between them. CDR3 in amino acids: CASSPPTGANVLTF. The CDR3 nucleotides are TGTGCCAGCTCACCACCTACCGGGGCCAACGTCCTGACTTTC.

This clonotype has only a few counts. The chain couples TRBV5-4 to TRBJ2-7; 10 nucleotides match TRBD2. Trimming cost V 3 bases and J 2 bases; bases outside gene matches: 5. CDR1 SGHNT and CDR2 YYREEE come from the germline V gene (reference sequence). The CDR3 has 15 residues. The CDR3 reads CASSSLAGVPYEQYF. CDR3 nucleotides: TGTGCCAGCAGCTCCCTAGCGGGGGTTCCCTACGAGCAGTACTTC.

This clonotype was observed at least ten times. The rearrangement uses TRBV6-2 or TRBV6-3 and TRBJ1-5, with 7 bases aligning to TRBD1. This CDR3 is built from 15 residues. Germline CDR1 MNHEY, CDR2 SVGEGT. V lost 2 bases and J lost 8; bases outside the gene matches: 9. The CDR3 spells CASSYPGTQGEPQHF. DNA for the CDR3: TGTGCCAGCAGTTACCCTGGGACGCAGGGGGAGCCCCAGCATTTT.

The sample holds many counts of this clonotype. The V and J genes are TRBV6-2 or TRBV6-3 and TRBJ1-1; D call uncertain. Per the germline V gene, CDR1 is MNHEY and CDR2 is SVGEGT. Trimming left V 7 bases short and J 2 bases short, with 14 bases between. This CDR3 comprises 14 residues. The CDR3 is CASIPRTVNTEAFF. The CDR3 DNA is TGTGCCAGCATCCCCCGGACGGTTAACACTGAAGCTTTCTTT.

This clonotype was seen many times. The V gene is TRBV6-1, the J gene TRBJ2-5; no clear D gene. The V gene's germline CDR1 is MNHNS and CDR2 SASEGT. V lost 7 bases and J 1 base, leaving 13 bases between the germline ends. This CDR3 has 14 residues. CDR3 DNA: TGTGCCAGCAAAGGGATGGCTATCCAAGAGACCCAGTACTTC. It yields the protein CASKGMAIQETQYF.

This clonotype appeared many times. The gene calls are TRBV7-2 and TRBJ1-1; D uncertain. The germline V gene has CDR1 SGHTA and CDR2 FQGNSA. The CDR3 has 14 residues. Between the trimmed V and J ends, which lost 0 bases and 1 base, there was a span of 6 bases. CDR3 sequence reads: CASSLAWGNTEAFF. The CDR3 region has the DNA TGTGCCAGCAGCTTAGCCTGGGGGAACACTGAAGCTTTCTTT.